The sequence of this T cell receptor beta chain was determined in a study of early T cells in non-severe SARS-CoV-2 infection. About the research overall: Sequenced material consisted of bulk RNA (from unsorted whole blood), and chains were unpaired. Overall study results and limits: Anti-spike CD8 specificities were favored by VDJdb matching, whose results missed private and CD4 specificities.

This CDR3 has 16 amino acids. Germline CDR1 and CDR2: MNHEY and SMNVEV (reference sequence). Between the trimmed V and J ends, which lost 5 bases and 1 base, there was a span of 17 bases. This clonotype was counted ten times or more. Its cognate antigen is unknown. Individual cDNA molecules were tagged with unique molecular identifiers. TCRdb called the 5' RACE reads again in MiXCR, with one record for every CDR3 protein. Here the sample spans around 35,000 distinct CDR3 sequences, roughly 5.9% being singletons. This receptor was obtained from an adult who was a healthcare worker with PCR-confirmed SARS-CoV-2 infection or an uninfected control (not recorded which). Material for sequencing was whole blood. The chain links TRBV27 to TRBJ2-5; D might be TRBD2 (7 bases). In DNA, the CDR3 is TGTGCCAGCAGTCTGCTGGGGGGGGCAGGCCAAGAGACCCAGTACTTC. Translation gives CASSLLGGAGQETQYF.